The clone carrying this T cell receptor (beta chain) came up many times. Its cognate antigen is unknown. The study profiled TCR beta VDJ and CDR3 using genomic DNA as template. TCRdb reprocessed the reads via MiXCR and lists one record per CDR3 protein. The table has under 150,000 distinct CDR3 sequences, about 40% seen once. The sample is drawn from a study of CD8+CD57+ T cells in acquired aplastic anemia. Broader study findings: Statistical testing detected no significant gap in CD8+ Simpson's diversity between patients and controls. Roughly 29 was the count of CD8+ CDR3 sequences that patients shared with controls.

Patients chosen for sequencing had CD8+CD57+ cells that had expanded, as shown by flow cytometry. As a group, the patients uniformly had severe acquired aplastic anemia. No therapy had been given to the patients at the time of blood sampling. The V gene's germline CDR1 is DFQATT and CDR2 SNEGSKA (reference sequence). The CDR3 is 12 residues long. J gave up 7 bases and V 8 bases, and 5 bases lay outside the gene matches. The clonotype was recovered from a human donor with aplastic anemia. Material for sequencing was sorted CD4+, CD8+, or CD8+CD57+ T cells (not recorded which) from PBMCs. The V call is TRBV20-1, the J call TRBJ2-1; 10 bases agree with TRBD2. The CDR3 reads CSSSGGLNEQFF. Written as DNA, the CDR3 is TGCAGTAGTAGCGGGGGGCTGAATGAGCAGTTCTTC.